This record covers a single T cell receptor beta chain. Method: immunoSEQ multiplex PCR; TCRdb's copy keeps in-frame clones and lacks some. Among fewer than 150,000 clones listed, roughly 90% were seen once. Germline-derived CDR1 and CDR2 are SGHTA and FQGNSA. V lost 1 base to trimming and J lost 6 bases, with 11 bases between them. This CDR3 has 14 residues. This sample was included in a study of blood T cell repertoires in COVID-19. Study-level background: Sites across the United States, Italy and Spain contributed samples from acute and convalescent COVID-19.

Sequenced sample: peripheral blood. The TCR comes from a man in his 70s who had recovered from COVID-19. The chain employs TRBV7-2 and TRBJ2-3; weak D call: TRBD1 (6 bases). CDR3 region: CASSLVGAGDTQYF. As DNA, the CDR3 is TGTGCCAGCAGCTTAGTGGGGGCTGGGGATACGCAGTATTTT.